Detailed here is one T cell receptor beta chain. Its antigen is unknown. These data belong to a study of OX40 agonist ivuxolimab in advanced cancers. For the study at large: People who had prior anti-PD-1, anti-PD-L1 or anti-CTLA-4 therapy could take part, and less than 50% had some. Findings of the study overall: CD8+ T cells averaged more expanded clones than CD4+. Among the lowest peripheral clonal expansion occurred in 0.1-3.0 mg/kg partial responders.

This CDR3 has 13 amino acids. V lost 5 bases, J lost 9 bases, and 14 bases lay in between. CDR1 is PRHDT, CDR2 FYEKMQ, per germline (reference sequence). Measured with immunoSEQ multiplex PCR; TCRdb has only the in-frame clones, and not every one. The sample records tens of thousands of clones, 86% being singletons. The clonotype originates from an adult with an advanced solid tumor such as melanoma, head and neck, liver or kidney cancer. The J gene is TRBJ2-1, the V gene TRBV13; D is uncertain. This specimen was CD4+ or CD8+ T cells sorted from blood, taken in a trial of the OX40 agonist ivuxolimab. The CDR3 region has the DNA TGTGCCAGCAGCCCAATCACGTCGGGTGAGCAGTTCTTC. It is translated as CASSPITSGEQFF.